This T cell receptor beta chain was recovered during a study of cytomegalovirus exposure and HLA in healthy donors. Germline-derived CDR1 and CDR2 are SGHNT and YYREEE (reference sequence). With V trimmed by 2 bases and J by 0 bases, 1 base remained unmatched. CDR3 length equals 15 residues. General study findings and limits: Earlier analysis yielded a pattern in which most TCR beta V segments were productive about 87% or about 30% of the time. Sequencing depth across donors, presence/absence analyses assumed, was roughly uniform.

Note on this clone: Its specificity is not known.

Both 60 Vbeta primers and 13 Jbeta primers went into the PCR. TCRdb's table, derived via immunoSEQ multiplex PCR, lists solely in-frame clones and lacks some. The sample consists of approximately 200,000 clones, around 83% of them appearing once. The TCR comes from a woman aged 45-59 years in good health and CMV-seropositive. The chain links TRBV5-4 to TRBJ2-1; TRBD2 matches at 8 bases. Sequencing was performed on PBMCs. The CDR3 reads CASSFSGNSYNEQFF. In DNA form, the CDR3 reads TGTGCCAGCAGCTTTAGCGGGAACTCCTACAATGAGCAGTTCTTC.